This TCR beta chain stems from a study of blood T cell repertoires in COVID-19. About the study: Sites across the United States, Italy and Spain contributed samples from acute and convalescent COVID-19.

Sequencing was performed with immunoSEQ multiplex PCR; in TCRdb, only in-frame clones are kept and a portion is missing. This sample has about 27,000 clones, with less than 85% found just once. The CDR3 consists of 14 residues. From germline, CDR1 is MNHEY and CDR2 SVGEGT. V dropped 5 bases and J dropped 2; count of bases not matched to a gene: 5. This sequence joins TRBV6-2 or TRBV6-3 and TRBJ2-7; 8 bases match TRBD1. This TCR was sampled from a woman older than 75 with acute or convalescent COVID-19. The sample taken for sequencing was peripheral blood. This CDR3 reads CASSADRDPYEQYF. In nucleotides, the CDR3 is TGTGCCAGCAGTGCGGACAGGGATCCCTACGAGCAGTACTTC.